This T cell receptor (beta chain) was recovered during a study of identical twins. This clonotype was counted only a few times. What it binds is not known. CDR1 SGHTA and CDR2 FQGNSA come from the germline V gene. Trimming stripped 1 base from V and 2 bases from J, with 7 bases between. This CDR3 spans 14 amino acids. Template switching added a universal primer site, and cDNA bore unique molecular identifiers. TCRdb re-called the 5' RACE reads through MiXCR, storing one row per CDR3 protein. The profile shows over 250,000 distinct CDR3 sequences, roughly 9.7% of them singletons. Study results and limitations: Insertions were reduced in abundant cord blood beta clonotypes but not in memory repertoires. Twin pairs' shared out-of-frame alpha sequences were enriched in low generation probability.

These same data were also listed under a study on yellow fever vaccine responses in identical twins.

The clonotype was recovered from a woman younger than 35 in good health. The material sequenced was CD8+ T cells sorted from blood. This chain links TRBV7-2 with TRBJ2-3; D gene ambiguous. As DNA, the CDR3 is TGTGCCAGCAGCTTAGAGCAAAACACAGATACGCAGTATTTT. It encodes CASSLEQNTDTQYF.